This is a list of T cell receptor beta chains from one sample in a study of blood T cell repertoires in COVID-19. Produced via immunoSEQ multiplex PCR; TCRdb's table is partial and in-frame only. The sample holds more than 250,000 clones, around 92% seen once. Sequenced sample: peripheral blood. The receptors here all came from a man aged 18 to 30 who had recovered from COVID-19. The conserved cysteine and the conserved F or W are not part of the CDR3 here. Fields, in order: V gene, CDR3 protein.

V: TRBV19
CDR3: ASNRGSGNTIY

V: TRBV2
CDR3: ASSETQGAPNSPLH

V: TRBV4-1
CDR3: ASSQADKEGGELF

V: TRBV10-3
CDR3: AISVTGLTEAF

V: TRBV5-1
CDR3: ASSPGTGDNEQF

V: TRBV18
CDR3: ASSPALANTEAF

V: TRBV12-3/TRBV12-4
CDR3: ASSPREEQF

V: TRBV9
CDR3: ASSAVEQGAIGSDTQY

V: TRBV6-5
CDR3: ASSYSSPQASGEHT

V: TRBV19
CDR3: ASSIAPSGTEAF

V: TRBV7-9
CDR3: ASSPTGTANTEAF

V: TRBV5-1
CDR3: ASSLGLAEDYNEQF

V: TRBV4-1
CDR3: ASSRDGGDREIPGANVLT

V: TRBV7-9
CDR3: ACRLAGGEDTQY

V: TRBV6-5
CDR3: ASSYSTGGTEAF

V: TRBV27
CDR3: ASMGGGPYTEAF

V: TRBV5-4
CDR3: ASSRTGREEKLF

V: TRBV10-3
CDR3: AISRSGTTNTGELF

V: TRBV30
CDR3: AWTHYSGANVLT

V: TRBV4-2
CDR3: ASSQALTVNTEAF

V: TRBV29-1
CDR3: SVDRGDGGYT

V: TRBV5-4
CDR3: ASTPVGGALQETQY

V: TRBV11-3
CDR3: ASSGTGNTDTQY

V: TRBV6-6
CDR3: ASSYEKMATDTQY

V: TRBV4-2
CDR3: ASSQDWGQYNEQF

V: TRBV20-1
CDR3: SASGGQGEGETQY

V: TRBV7-3
CDR3: ASSLGVGQARNTEAF

V: TRBV7-2
CDR3: ASSLDGSSYEQY

V: TRBV7-9
CDR3: ASSLLGEPQH

V: TRBV29-1
CDR3: SVVVGAANTEAF

V: TRBV6-5
CDR3: ASSYSLQAPNSPLH

V: TRBV19
CDR3: ASSPTGVAYEQY

V: TRBV6-6
CDR3: ASQGLSYNEQF

V: TRBV7-2
CDR3: ARGPRQGNYGYT

V: TRBV5-1
CDR3: ASSPGTDDEQF

V: TRBV6-5
CDR3: ASRRTANQPQH

V: TRBV10-3
CDR3: AISGGQGGEQF

V: TRBV3-1/TRBV3-2
CDR3: ASSQVQTGSRDEQF

V: TRBV9
CDR3: ASSVAGASYGYT

V: TRBV7-6
CDR3: ASSLNLGQGATNTEAF

V: TRBV6-5
CDR3: ASSYSQVTNYGYT

V: TRBV6-5
CDR3: ASSYSAGPYNEQF